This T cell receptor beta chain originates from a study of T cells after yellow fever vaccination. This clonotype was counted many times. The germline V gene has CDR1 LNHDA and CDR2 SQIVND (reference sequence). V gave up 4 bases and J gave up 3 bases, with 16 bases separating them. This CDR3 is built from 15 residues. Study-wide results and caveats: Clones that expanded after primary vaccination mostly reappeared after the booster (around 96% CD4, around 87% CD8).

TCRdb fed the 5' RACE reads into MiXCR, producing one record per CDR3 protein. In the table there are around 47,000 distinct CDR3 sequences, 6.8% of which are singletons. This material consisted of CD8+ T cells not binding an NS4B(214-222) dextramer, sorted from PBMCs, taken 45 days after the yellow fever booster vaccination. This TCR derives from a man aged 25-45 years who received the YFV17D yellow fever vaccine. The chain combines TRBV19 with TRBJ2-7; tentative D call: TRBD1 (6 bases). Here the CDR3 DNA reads TGTGCCAGTAGTACAAACAGGGTAAAGAGCTACGAGCAGTACTTC. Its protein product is CASSTNRVKSYEQYF.